The 11 T cell receptor beta chains given below trace back to one sample, sequenced in a study of blood T cell repertoires in COVID-19. Clones were sequenced by immunoSEQ multiplex PCR, and TCRdb holds only the in-frame ones, with some missing. The table has 300,000 to 350,000 clones, 87% seen once. The sequenced sample was peripheral blood. Receptors were obtained from a man younger than 40 with COVID-19, enrolled during active disease.

This rearrangement joins TRBV28 to TRBJ1-1, with TRBD1 matching over 7 bases. The CDR3 sequence is 15 residues long. Germline V gives CDR1 MDHEN, CDR2 SYDVKM. The ends lost 4 bases at V and 0 bases at J; junction bases unmatched: 5. The CDR3 protein is CASSSGTAMNTEAFF. For the CDR3, the DNA is TGTGCCAGCAGTTCAGGGACAGCCATGAACACTGAAGCTTTCTTT.

The V and J genes are TRBV28 and TRBJ2-7, with 9 nucleotides matching TRBD1. Losses at the gene ends were 5 bases for V and 3 bases for J; bases not matched to a gene: 8. CDR1 and CDR2 from the germline V gene are MDHEN and SYDVKM. The CDR3 sequence is 15 residues long. CDR3 protein: CASSPTGGPGYEQYF. CDR3 DNA sequence: TGTGCCAGCAGTCCTACAGGGGGCCCTGGCTACGAGCAGTACTTC.

A few counts support this clone. The V gene is TRBV10-3, the J gene TRBJ1-6; D is perhaps TRBD1 (6 bases). The CDR3 is made up of 13 amino acids. CDR1 and CDR2 (germline): ENHRY, SYGVKD. The V gene lost 6 bases and the J gene lost 7 bases, with 10 bases spanning the gap. This chain's CDR3 is CAIRGHNNSPLHF. CDR3 coding DNA: TGTGCCATCAGGGGACACAACAATTCACCCCTCCACTTT.

This sequence joins TRBV2 and TRBJ2-3; 16 bases fit TRBD2. The CDR3 length is 17 residues. Germline CDR1 and CDR2: SNHLY and FYNNEI. After removal of 10 bases from V and 4 bases from J, the junction contained 11 bases not matched to a gene. CDR3 DNA sequence: TGTGCCACGACAGAGGGACTAGCGGGAGGGCCCCCAGATACGCAGTATTTT. Protein sequence: CATTEGLAGGPPDTQYF.

This sequence joins TRBV19 and TRBJ2-7; 9 bases align to TRBD2. CDR1 LNHDA and CDR2 SQIVND come from the germline V gene (reference sequence). The CDR3 length is 17 residues. J lost 5 bases, V lost 1 base, and 12 bases had no gene match. The CDR3 loop reads CASSIGPGSGSMHEQYF. CDR3 nucleotides: TGTGCCAGTAGTATAGGTCCGGGTAGCGGGAGTATGCACGAGCAGTACTTC.

The V gene is TRBV7-2, the J gene TRBJ1-2; D gene uncertain. CDR1 is SGHTA, CDR2 FQGNSA, per germline. The CDR3 has 13 residues. V lost 4 bases and J 7 bases, leaving 13 bases between the germline ends. CDR3 nucleotide sequence: TGTGCCAGCAGCTCCCCGCTTGGCTCTGGCTACACCTTC. Amino acids: CASSSPLGSGYTF. Looking up the rest from reference TRBV7-2 and TRBJ1-2 gives the full variable domain: GAGVSQSPSNKVTEKGKDVELRCDPISGHTALYWYRQSLGQGLEFLIYFQGNSAPDKSGLPSDRFSAERTGGSVSTLTIQRTQQEDSAVYLCASSSPLGSGYTFGSGTRLTVV.

The chain is built from TRBV5-4 and TRBJ1-1, with TRBD1 identical over 10 bases. Germline trimming cut 4 bases from V and 6 bases from J; bases unmatched to any gene: 3. The CDR3 length is 13 residues. The germline V gene has CDR1 SGHNT and CDR2 YYREEE (reference sequence). The CDR3 loop is CASSPGQGAEAFF. DNA for the CDR3: TGTGCCAGCAGCCCTGGACAGGGGGCTGAAGCTTTCTTT.

The chain recombines TRBV5-4 with TRBJ1-6; D call uncertain. Germline V CDR1 and CDR2: SGHNT, YYREEE (reference sequence). V was clipped by 4 bases and J by 9 bases, with 17 bases between them. This CDR3 region has 15 residues. The CDR3 nucleotides read TGTGCCAGCAGCCCGAGGGTCCCTTCGGGTTCACCCCTCCACTTT. Encoded protein: CASSPRVPSGSPLHF.

V is TRBV4-3 and J is TRBJ1-2, with 8 nucleotides matching TRBD1. The CDR3 spans 19 residues. V lost 0 bases to trimming and J lost 4 bases; unmatched junction nucleotides: 16. Germline V CDR1 and CDR2: LGHNA, YSLEER. The CDR3 reads CASSQEFPSPGQDFYGYTF. In DNA form, the CDR3 reads TGCGCCAGCAGCCAAGAATTCCCGAGTCCGGGACAGGATTTCTATGGCTACACCTTC.

The V call is TRBV27, the J call TRBJ2-4; 7 positions match TRBD2. Germline V gives CDR1 MNHEY, CDR2 SMNVEV (reference sequence). The CDR3 sequence is 16 residues long. The V segment lost 0 bases and the J segment 6 bases; nucleotides outside the gene matches: 8. The CDR3 region has the DNA TGTGCCAGCAGTTTATCGACGCAGGGACTACCAAACATTCAGTACTTC. Translated: CASSLSTQGLPNIQYF.

The chain carries TRBV15 and TRBJ2-5; no clear D gene. Germline V gene sequence: CDR1 LNHNV, CDR2 YYDKDF (reference sequence). V was shortened by 5 bases and J by 5 bases, with 15 bases between the two germline ends. This CDR3 is built from 14 residues. The CDR3 DNA reads as TGTGCCACCAGCGGAACGCGGTCCTGGGAGACCCAGTACTTC. Translated: CATSGTRSWETQYF.